These T cell receptor beta chains were read from a single sample in a study of shared clonotypes between healthy human individuals. The protocol was immunoSEQ multiplex PCR, while the TCRdb copy is restricted to in-frame clones and leaves out a portion. The sample lists some 800,000 clones; around 93% were seen once. The sample was naive CD8+ T cells sorted from blood. Receptors originate from a man younger than 40 in good health. Each CDR3 is given without its conserved first and last residue.

J gene,V gene,CDR3 protein
TRBJ2-3,TRBV13,ASSYVGQGVGDTQY
TRBJ2-1,TRBV6-5,ASKLLGLQF
TRBJ2-3,TRBV10-1,ASSEVSGNIADTQY
TRBJ2-5,TRBV7-9,ASSHRAETQY
TRBJ1-1,TRBV7-9,ASSSRINTEAF
TRBJ2-7,TRBV27,ASSFRGSYEQY
TRBJ2-7,TRBV9,ASSPGDISSEQY
TRBJ2-3,TRBV9,ASSLVRTGDIDTQY
TRBJ2-1,TRBV10-1,ASSEFRGQGTMYNEQF
TRBJ2-2,TRBV5-4,ASSLWTGGTGELF
TRBJ2-1,TRBV4-1,ASSQVRGNPYNEQF
TRBJ2-3,TRBV4-3,ASSQESYTDTQY
TRBJ2-1,TRBV2,ASSEGEAGASYNEQF
TRBJ2-3,TRBV28,ASSRRPGLPTDTQY
TRBJ2-2,TRBV14,ASSQTSLGDTGELF
TRBJ2-7,TRBV2,ASSGNSYEQY
TRBJ2-2,TRBV19,ASSISKNTGELF
TRBJ1-3,TRBV28,ASSLQGSGNTIY
TRBJ2-1,TRBV29-1,SVRDREYNEQF
TRBJ2-7,TRBV5-6,ASNLQGAYYEQY
TRBJ2-2,TRBV27,ASSPLILTGELF
TRBJ2-2,TRBV9,ASSVDPGELF
TRBJ2-2,TRBV13,ASSFETSGSAGELF
TRBJ2-3,TRBV4-2,ASSQVGGRGFLSTDTQY
TRBJ1-2,TRBV28,ASSLDRGPSYGYT
TRBJ2-3,TRBV29-1,SVVSGTQY
TRBJ2-1,TRBV7-3,ASSFRGGSYNEQF
TRBJ1-4,TRBV7-6,ASSPRGALEKLF
TRBJ2-7,TRBV7-7,ASRATAHPFYEQY
TRBJ2-5,TRBV5-6,ASSLWLAGGKLQETQY
TRBJ1-1,TRBV6-5,ASRHGTGGSEAF
TRBJ2-4,TRBV11-3,ASSSREDGKNIQY
TRBJ2-2,TRBV6-1,ASSDSHTNTGELF
TRBJ2-1,TRBV6-5,ASSYELAGSYNEQF
TRBJ2-7,TRBV5-4,ASSLFEREVYEQY
TRBJ2-7,TRBV7-9,ASSLGTYEQY
TRBJ2-1,TRBV6-5,ASSYSGRNNEQF
TRBJ1-3,TRBV29-1,SALPRAGNTIY
TRBJ1-3,TRBV7-9,ASSPLGDTGKRSGNTIY
TRBJ2-7,TRBV27,ASSLTSGSIYEQY
TRBJ2-7,TRBV28,ASGTRGLTSYEQY
TRBJ2-7,TRBV5-4,ASSLGGAGSYEQY
TRBJ2-7,TRBV7-9,ASSLAKSEDSYEQY
TRBJ1-3,TRBV2,ASKGGTGNTIY
TRBJ2-1,TRBV19,ANRPGTSVYNEQF
TRBJ1-4,TRBV4-1,ASSQIVAENEKLF
TRBJ1-1,TRBV19,ASSLGTNTEAF
TRBJ2-7,TRBV7-9,ASSGGGTSGRFSYEQY
TRBJ2-3,TRBV5-4,ASSLGVLAGTTDTQY
TRBJ2-7,TRBV10-2,ASRSLSYEQY
TRBJ2-1,TRBV29-1,SVEQWERDIYNEQF
TRBJ2-5,TRBV7-2,ASSLDPSGSLQETQY
TRBJ1-5,TRBV28,ASSFAGTLGRQPQH
TRBJ1-1,TRBV6-6,ASTQTAEAF
TRBJ2-3,TRBV6-1,ASSETLAGGIDTQY
TRBJ2-3,TRBV11-2,ASSLGRFGTDTQY
TRBJ2-7,TRBV5-1,ASSLGSAYEQY
TRBJ2-1,TRBV4-1,ASSQDLSGTSGSLQDEQF